This T cell receptor (beta chain) was recorded in a study of blood T cell repertoires in COVID-19. Germline V gene sequence: CDR1 MNHNS, CDR2 SASEGT. This CDR3 has 17 residues. Trimming cost V 4 bases and J 6 bases, with 24 bases left between them. The table came from immunoSEQ multiplex PCR; TCRdb's copy has only in-frame clones and leaves some out. Of about 20,000 clones in the sample, approximately 88% were seen once. The TCR comes from a man of 80 years or more with active or convalescent COVID-19. Sequencing was carried out using peripheral blood. The V and J genes are TRBV6-1 and TRBJ1-2, with a weak D call TRBD1 (5 bases). The CDR3 DNA sequence: TGTGCCAGCAGTGGGAACCTGGTCAGGGAAGTAGTAGATGGCTACACCTTC. The encoded protein is CASSGNLVREVVDGYTF.